Following are 26 T cell receptor beta chains from one sample sequenced in a study of blood T cell repertoires in COVID-19. Generated by immunoSEQ multiplex PCR, the TCRdb table keeps only in-frame clones and is missing some. The sample lists a few hundred thousand clones; 86% were seen once. Specimen: peripheral blood. The receptors originated from a woman aged 45-65 years with acute or convalescent COVID-19.

This clone appeared a single time. The gene calls are TRBV18 and TRBJ2-3, with 9 positions matching TRBD1. Unmatched junction bases numbered 10, after V lost 4 bases and J lost 5 bases. The CDR3 sequence is 16 residues long. The germline CDR1 and CDR2 sequences are KGHSH and LQKENI. The CDR3 sequence is CASSRYRDRAEDTQYF. The CDR3 DNA reads as TGTGCCAGCTCACGCTACCGGGACAGGGCTGAAGATACGCAGTATTTT.

The chain joins TRBV27 to TRBJ2-3, with D tentatively TRBD1 (5 bases). The CDR3 extends over 14 amino acids. V was clipped by 2 bases and J by 4 bases, with 10 bases between them. The germline V gene encodes CDR1 MNHEY and CDR2 SMNVEV (reference sequence). The chain's CDR3 is CASSLGQGSDTQYF. CDR3 coding DNA: TGTGCCAGCAGTTTAGGGCAGGGCTCAGATACGCAGTATTTT.

This clone appeared a single time. This chain links TRBV28 with TRBJ2-1; 9 bases match TRBD1. Germline CDR1 and CDR2: MDHEN and SYDVKM. V gave up 5 bases and J gave up 12 bases; unmatched junction bases: 8. CDR3 length: 13 residues. The CDR3 bases are TGTGCCAGCAGTATAACAGGGGGCTCGAGGCAGTTCTTC. As protein: CASSITGGSRQFF. The entire variable domain, with the rest obtained from reference TRBV28 and TRBJ2-1, is as follows: DVKVTQSSRYLVKRTGEKVFLECVQDMDHENMFWYRQDPGLGLRLIYFSYDVKMKEKGDIPEGYSVSREKKERFSLILESASTNQTSMYLCASSITGGSRQFFGPGTRLTVL.

This clone is a singleton in its sample. The chain combines TRBV18 with TRBJ2-2; TRBD2 matches at 10 bases. Trimming cost V 6 bases and J 2 bases; bases outside gene matches: 6. CDR1 is KGHSH and CDR2 is LQKENI in the germline V gene. This CDR3 has 16 amino acids. The CDR3: CASSLELAGNTGELFF. As DNA, the CDR3 is TGTGCCAGCTCGCTAGAACTAGCGGGAAACACCGGGGAGCTGTTTTTT.

On this clone: Mismatch with germline at one junction end may stem from a read error. The chain joins TRBV7-3 to TRBJ2-1; the D gene is possibly TRBD2 (6 bases). The germline V gene has CDR1 SGHTA and CDR2 FQGTGA. The CDR3 is 11 residues long. The CDR3 region is CASSSGTRVVF. The CDR3 region has the DNA TGTGCCAGCAGCTCCGGGACTCGTGTCGTCTTC.

Points on this clone: In the same sample, other DNA sequences code for this CDR3. This chain uses TRBV27 with TRBJ1-5, with D possibly matching TRBD1 (5 bases). V lost 2 bases and J lost 4, with 9 bases in between. CDR1 MNHEY and CDR2 SMNVEV come from the germline V gene (reference sequence). This CDR3 is 14 amino acids long. CDR3 bases: TGTGCCAGCAGTTTAGTCGGGGGGAATCAGCCCCAGCATTTT. It specifies CASSLVGGNQPQHF.

This rearrangement joins TRBV30 to TRBJ1-4; possible D gene TRBD1, 6 bases. This CDR3 is 14 amino acids long. Germline V gene lookup returns CDR1 GTSNPN and CDR2 SVGIG (reference sequence). V shed 2 bases and J shed 8 bases, with 15 bases lying between them. CDR3 in amino acids: CAWSPNRVGEKLFF. The CDR3 nucleotides read TGTGCCTGGAGTCCGAACAGGGTAGGGGAAAAACTGTTTTTT.

The chain is built from TRBV28 and TRBJ1-5; possibly TRBD1 for D (6 bases). Germline CDR1 reads MDHEN; CDR2 reads SYDVKM. V lost 6 bases and J 0 bases, leaving 12 bases between the germline ends. This CDR3 has 15 residues. The CDR3 here is CASRSGQYSNQPQHF. DNA of the CDR3: TGTGCCAGCAGATCGGGACAATATAGCAATCAGCCCCAGCATTTT.

This chain uses TRBV5-5 with TRBJ2-7; D perhaps matches TRBD2 (5 bases). Germline V gene data show CDR1 as SGHKS and CDR2 as YYEKEE (reference sequence). The CDR3 is 14 amino acids. Trimming removed 3 bases from V and 2 bases from J, with 12 bases in between. The CDR3 coding sequence is TGTGCCAGCAGCTCCCGGGGTGAGACCTACGAGCAGTACTTC. It codes for CASSSRGETYEQYF. Full variable domain (remainder filled in from reference TRBV5-5 and TRBJ2-7): DAGVTQSPTHLIKTRGQQVTLRCSPISGHKSVSWYQQVLGQGPQFIFQYYEKEERGRGNFPDRFSARQFPNYSSELNVNALLLGDSALYLCASSSRGETYEQYFGPGTRLTVT.

This rearrangement joins TRBV28 to TRBJ2-7, with a tentative D call TRBD1 (6 bases). CDR1 and CDR2 (germline): MDHEN, SYDVKM. The CDR3 contains 14 residues. V lost 2 bases, J lost 4 bases, and 12 bases lay in between. The CDR3 is CASSLPGQLYEQYF. The CDR3 DNA is TGTGCCAGCAGTTTACCGGGACAACTATACGAGCAGTACTTC.

The chain employs TRBV7-9 and TRBJ1-2; 7 bases fit TRBD1. The CDR3 is 15 amino acids. Germline V gene lookup returns CDR1 SEHNR and CDR2 FQNEAQ (reference sequence). The ends lost 1 base at V and 4 bases at J; junction bases unmatched: 6. Here the CDR3 reads CASSLGEGAFYGYTF. The CDR3 DNA is TGTGCCAGCAGCTTAGGAGAGGGGGCTTTCTATGGCTACACCTTC.

This chain connects TRBV7-2 to TRBJ2-7; maybe TRBD1 (5 bases). The germline gives CDR1 SGHTA, CDR2 FQGNSA. The CDR3 extends over 13 amino acids. Between the trimmed V and J ends, which lost 2 bases and 4 bases, there was a span of 9 bases. The CDR3 region is CASSLPQGYEQYF. The CDR3, as DNA: TGTGCCAGCAGCTTACCGCAGGGTTACGAGCAGTACTTC.

A single count supports this clone. The gene calls are TRBV2 and TRBJ1-2, with D perhaps matching TRBD1 (6 bases). Trimming pared 2 bases from V and 4 bases from J, leaving 17 bases between. The V gene's germline CDR1 is SNHLY and CDR2 FYNNEI. This CDR3 is 16 amino acids long. CDR3 DNA: TGTGCCAGCAGTGAATCGCCCAGGGGCAGCTCCTATGGCTACACCTTC. It yields the protein CASSESPRGSSYGYTF.

This clone appeared once. The chain links TRBV5-1 to TRBJ1-1; D unresolved. The CDR3 length is 14 residues. V lost 0 bases and J 1 base, leaving 7 bases between the germline ends. Germline CDR1 and CDR2: SGHRS and YFSETQ. CDR3 in DNA: TGCGCCAGCAGCTTGGGACTGACGAACACTGAAGCTTTCTTT. Translated, it gives CASSLGLTNTEAFF.

This clone was counted once. The gene calls are TRBV28 and TRBJ2-7, with 7 nucleotides matching TRBD2. This CDR3 is built from 13 residues. Germline V gene lookup returns CDR1 MDHEN and CDR2 SYDVKM. V trimming: 10 bases; J trimming: 4 bases; junction bases outside the gene matches: 10. CDR3 sequence reads: CATTTSLRYEQYF. The CDR3 region has the DNA TGTGCCACCACGACTAGCCTAAGGTACGAGCAGTACTTC.

The rearrangement joins TRBV18 to TRBJ2-1; tentative D call: TRBD2 (6 bases). Trimming removed 5 bases at V and 12 bases at J, with 14 bases between. There are 12 residues in the CDR3. CDR1 KGHSH and CDR2 LQKENI come from the germline V gene. CDR3 in amino acids: CASSEAGTAQFF. CDR3 in DNA: TGTGCCAGCTCAGAGGCCGGGACTGCGCAGTTCTTC.

The rearrangement uses TRBV18 and TRBJ2-7; perhaps TRBD1 as D (5 bases). The CDR3 runs to 13 residues. Germline V gene sequence: CDR1 KGHSH, CDR2 LQKENI. Deletions cut 6 bases from V and 0 bases from J, with 9 bases between. The DNA of the CDR3 is TGTGCCAGCTCGGTGGACAACTCCTACGAGCAGTACTTC. It yields the protein CASSVDNSYEQYF.

The chain employs TRBV4-2 and TRBJ1-1, with a tentative D call TRBD1 (5 bases). Germline CDR1 LGHNA, CDR2 YNFKEQ. The CDR3 consists of 14 residues. V gave up 0 bases and J gave up 1 base, with 6 bases separating them. CDR3 loop: CASSQDRENTEAFF. The CDR3 nucleotides read TGTGCCAGCAGCCAAGACAGGGAGAACACTGAAGCTTTCTTT.

The chain combines TRBV2 with TRBJ1-5; D possibly corresponds to TRBD1 (6 bases). Trimming left V 3 bases short and J 2 bases short, with 8 bases between. The CDR3 is 14 amino acids. CDR1 SNHLY and CDR2 FYNNEI come from the germline V gene. The CDR3 loop is CASSEGAGNQPQHF. The CDR3 nucleotides read TGTGCCAGCAGTGAGGGGGCTGGCAATCAGCCCCAGCATTTT.

The gene calls are TRBV30 and TRBJ2-7; 10 bases match TRBD2. V shed 2 bases and J 5 bases; nucleotides not matched to a gene: 3. The CDR3 is 13 residues long. Germline assignment: CDR1 GTSNPN and CDR2 SVGIG (reference sequence). CDR3 nucleotide sequence: TGTGCCTGGAGTTCCGGGACTAGCGACGAGCAGTACTTC. Amino acid sequence: CAWSSGTSDEQYF. Looking up the rest from reference TRBV30 and TRBJ2-7 gives the full variable domain: SQTIHQWPATLVQPVGSPLSLECTVEGTSNPNLYWYRQAAGRGLQLLFYSVGIGQISSEVPQNLSASRPQDRQFILSSKKLLLSDSGFYLCAWSSGTSDEQYFGPGTRLTVT.

This clone has just one count. The V gene is TRBV10-3, the J gene TRBJ2-2, with a weak D call TRBD2 (5 bases). Per the germline V gene, CDR1 is ENHRY and CDR2 is SYGVKD. CDR3 length: 16 amino acids. V dropped 0 bases and J dropped 6 bases, with 14 bases sitting between them. CDR3 in amino acids: CAISESVGAVAGELFF. Here the CDR3 DNA reads TGTGCCATCAGTGAGTCTGTGGGAGCCGTAGCCGGGGAGCTGTTTTTT.

The chain uses TRBV7-9 and TRBJ1-2; maybe TRBD1 (5 bases). This CDR3 comprises 16 residues. Germline CDR1 reads SEHNR; CDR2 reads FQNEAQ (reference sequence). V was trimmed by 5 bases and J by 4 bases, leaving 20 bases between them. In nucleotides, the CDR3 is TGTGCCAGCAGCCAAATCGGCGGGGTAAGGGGCTATGGCTACACCTTC. Amino acids: CASSQIGGVRGYGYTF.

The sample holds one count of this clone. This rearrangement joins TRBV3-1 (or the pseudogene TRBV3-2) to TRBJ1-6, with D maybe TRBD1 (6 bases). Trimming took off 3 bases at V and 5 bases at J, with 14 bases between the two ends. Germline lookup yields CDR1 LGHDT and CDR2 YNNKEL (reference sequence). The CDR3 has 16 amino acids. CDR3 nucleotides: TGTGCCAGCAGCCATACACGGGAGGGGGATAATTCACCCCTCCACTTT. Protein sequence: CASSHTREGDNSPLHF.

The genes are TRBV4-1 and TRBJ2-7; 9 bases align to TRBD1. Germline V gene lookup returns CDR1 MGHRA and CDR2 YSYEKL. Trimming cost V 1 base and J 3 bases; bases outside gene matches: 4. The CDR3 runs 15 residues. CDR3 coding DNA: TGCGCCAGCAGCCAAGCACCGGGACAGGGCTACGAGCAGTACTTC. Amino acid sequence: CASSQAPGQGYEQYF.

This sequence joins TRBV30 and TRBJ2-1; TRBD1 is a possible D gene (6 bases). V lost 3 bases and J lost 12, with 15 bases in between. This CDR3 is 12 amino acids long. CDR1 and CDR2 from the germline V gene are GTSNPN and SVGIG (reference sequence). CDR3 region: CAWRPGPGVQFF. DNA of the CDR3: TGTGCCTGGAGACCGGGGCCAGGGGTGCAGTTCTTC.

V usage is TRBV7-2 and J usage is TRBJ2-7; D possibly corresponds to TRBD1 (6 bases). Trimming shortened V by 1 base and J by 7 bases, and 17 bases separated the two germline ends. This CDR3 comprises 15 residues. Germline V gives CDR1 SGHTA, CDR2 FQGNSA. The DNA for the CDR3 is TGTGCCAGCAGCTTAGTGTGGCAGGGGTCGCGGGAGCAGTACTTC. It specifies CASSLVWQGSREQYF.